This TCR beta chain appears in the sequencing data of a study of blood T cell repertoires in COVID-19 (dated by TCRdb to 2019 to 2021). The study in broad terms: Samples covering the acute and convalescent phases of COVID-19 were provided by collaborators in the United States, Italy and Spain. Where available, HLA class I and class II types were obtained from metadata supplied by the sample provider rather than from assay-based typing. A freely available public database, intended as a resource for researchers studying the immune response to SARS-CoV-2, is where the repertoires were released. The prospective study material was composed of cDNA or gDNA derived from T cells, B-cell-depleted T cells, or PBMCs. Nearly every sample came with metadata listing a de-identified subject ID, COVID-19 status, age in years and sex. Samples came from the ongoing ImmuneRACE study (first 160 participants) plus 1,254 subjects from 6 global collaborators. Deeply sampled blood TCRbeta repertoires from subjects exposed to, actively infected with, or recovered from COVID-19 were included in the dataset.

In the case of this clone: It lacks a known antigen. Base qualities are not recorded, but no much larger clone differs from it by a single base.

Whole blood was collected in K2EDTA tubes by collaborating institutions according to the institutions' own protocols. For TCRbeta analysis, collaborators shipped samples in one of three forms: frozen whole blood, isolated PBMCs, or DNA extracted from either of those sample types. What the study reported, not specific to this receptor: The amount of clinical and demographic metadata varied by source and participant and was provided uncurated.

TCRbeta CDR3 regions were amplified from genomic DNA by means of the immunoSEQ Assay, a bias-controlled multiplex PCR. The study's own analysis went as follows. Nucleated cell counts per sample were estimated from amplification of reference gene primers within the assay. To quantify the absolute abundance of each unique TCRbeta CDR3 rearrangement, sequence reads were collapsed and filtered. For each sample, productive Simpson clonality was calculated by taking the square root of Simpson's diversity index across productive rearrangements. TCRdb re-hosts the immuneACCESS table, in-frame sequences only. Its copies lack some clones; in the studies checked, an unresolved V gene accounts for under half of them, and the cause for the rest is not known. The V and J calls and clone size come from that table; D and trimming were worked out from the DNA. In all, the sample holds approximately 92,000 clones, and 85% to 90% of those were seen once. The ten largest clones take up over 10% of the sample.

The germline V and J ends show losses of 1 base and 0 bases respectively, and no gene match explains 5 bases of the junction. CDR3 length: 16 amino acids, cysteine to phenylalanine. Only the CDR3 region is kept as DNA, spanning 48 bases read in frame from base 1. The germline V gene (reference sequence) supplies CDR1 LGHDT and CDR2 YNNKEL. The specimen sequenced was peripheral blood. This chain joins TRBV3-1 (or the pseudogene TRBV3-2) to TRBJ2-7; TRBD1 matches 8 bases in the middle. The source is a woman aged 60 to 75 in a cohort sampled during active or convalescent COVID-19. The base sequence is TGTGCCAGCAGCCAAGGGGACAGGTTACACTCCTACGAGCAGTACTTC. Translated, it gives CASSQGDRLHSYEQYF.